These 14 T cell receptor beta chains were all obtained from the same sample, sequenced in a study of cytomegalovirus exposure and HLA in healthy donors. The primer mix had 60 Vbeta and 13 Jbeta primers. TCRdb's copy holds only in-frame clones and misses some; the assay was immunoSEQ multiplex PCR. Of 200,000 to 250,000 clones in the sample, over 60% were seen once. Source material: PBMCs. Every receptor here comes from a young man in good health and CMV-seronegative.

The rearrangement uses TRBV28 and TRBJ2-3, with 7 bases lining up with TRBD2. This CDR3 is 16 amino acids long. Germline lookup yields CDR1 MDHEN and CDR2 SYDVKM. The J segment lost 1 base and the V segment lost 4 bases, leaving 8 bases of the junction unmatched. DNA for the CDR3: TGTGCCAGCAGTTACCCCCAACGGGAGGGCACAGATACGCAGTATTTT. This translates into CASSYPQREGTDTQYF.

V gene TRBV5-4 combines with J gene TRBJ2-6; TRBD1 matches 9 bases. There are 19 residues in the CDR3. Germline values: CDR1 SGHNT, CDR2 YYREEE (reference sequence). V was pared by 2 bases and J by 2 bases, with 11 bases of the junction left unmatched. The CDR3 loop reads CASSFLQPGQGTGANVLTF. CDR3 sequence (DNA): TGTGCCAGCAGCTTCTTACAGCCGGGACAGGGTACTGGGGCCAACGTCCTGACTTTC.

This clone was recorded once. The chain couples TRBV19 to TRBJ1-2, with 8 bases lining up with TRBD1. Germline-derived CDR1 and CDR2 are LNHDA and SQIVND (reference sequence). Trimming at V came to 5 bases and at J to 4 bases, leaving 12 bases not matched to a gene. CDR3 length: 16 amino acids. CDR3 in DNA: TGTGCCAGTAGTGACCGGACAGGGAGGCTTGGCTATGGCTACACCTTC. This gives the protein CASSDRTGRLGYGYTF.

To note about this clone: A read error may produce the germline difference seen at one junction end. Other DNA variants within this sample encode the same CDR3. The chain has TRBV4-1 and TRBJ1-2; TRBD1 is a possible D gene (5 bases). Germline V gene sequence: CDR1 MGHRA, CDR2 YSYEKL. The CDR3 consists of 13 residues. CDR3 nucleotide sequence: TGTGCCAGCAGCCAAGACAGTTCTTATGGCTACACCTTC. Its protein product is CASSQDSSYGYTF.

The V call is TRBV28, the J call TRBJ2-5, with unresolved D. The CDR3 sequence is 13 residues long. Germline loops: CDR1 MDHEN, CDR2 SYDVKM. The V end was cut by 2 bases, the J end by 5 bases, with 9 bases between. DNA for the CDR3: TGTGCCAGCAGTTTAGCAGGCCGGGAGACCCAGTACTTC. As protein: CASSLAGRETQYF. Full variable domain (rest looked up from reference TRBV28 and TRBJ2-5): DVKVTQSSRYLVKRTGEKVFLECVQDMDHENMFWYRQDPGLGLRLIYFSYDVKMKEKGDIPEGYSVSREKKERFSLILESASTNQTSMYLCASSLAGRETQYFGPGTRLLVL.

This sequence joins TRBV7-2 and TRBJ1-5, with unresolved D. CDR3 length: 15 residues. V lost 5 bases and J 6 bases, leaving 17 bases between the germline ends. Germline-derived CDR1 and CDR2 are SGHTA and FQGNSA. The CDR3 DNA reads as TGTGCCAGCAGCCGAGAAGGGTGGGAGGGTCAGCCCCAGCATTTT. Translating it yields CASSREGWEGQPQHF.

The sample holds a few counts of this clone. V gene TRBV28 combines with J gene TRBJ2-5; D remains ambiguous. Germline V gene sequence: CDR1 MDHEN, CDR2 SYDVKM. Trimming left V 4 bases short and J 5 bases short, with 8 bases between. The CDR3 is 12 residues long. The CDR3 DNA is TGTGCCAGCAGTTCTAACTCGGAGACCCAGTACTTC. This gives the protein CASSSNSETQYF. The complete variable domain, with remaining parts taken from reference TRBV28 and TRBJ2-5, reads DVKVTQSSRYLVKRTGEKVFLECVQDMDHENMFWYRQDPGLGLRLIYFSYDVKMKEKGDIPEGYSVSREKKERFSLILESASTNQTSMYLCASSSNSETQYFGPGTRLLVL.

This clone has more than one count but fewer than ten. The chain carries TRBV11-2 and TRBJ1-2; 8 nucleotides line up with TRBD1. This CDR3 is built from 15 residues. Per germline, CDR1 SGHAT and CDR2 FQNNGV. The trim removed 1 base at V and 6 bases at J, leaving 7 bases unmatched. The CDR3 loop reads CASSLALDRVDGYTF. The CDR3 coding sequence is TGTGCCAGCAGCTTAGCCCTGGACAGGGTTGATGGCTACACCTTC.

The J gene is TRBJ2-4, the V gene TRBV15; the D gene is possibly TRBD2 (5 bases). V lost 5 bases and J lost 6, with 29 bases in between. There are 19 residues in the CDR3. Germline V CDR1 and CDR2: LNHNV, YYDKDF (reference sequence). The CDR3 nucleotides read TGTGCCACCAGCCCCTTCGGGGTGGGAGAAAAGAGATTGGGAAACATTCAGTACTTC. This sequence encodes CATSPFGVGEKRLGNIQYF.

The V call is TRBV6-5, the J call TRBJ1-2; a weak D match, TRBD1 (6 bases). CDR1 and CDR2 from the germline V gene are MNHEY and SVGAGI. Trimming left V 7 bases short and J 5 bases short, with 14 bases between. The CDR3 has 13 residues. The CDR3 region is CASTPGGQYGYTF. The CDR3 DNA sequence: TGTGCCAGCACTCCGGGGGGGCAATATGGCTACACCTTC.

The rearrangement uses TRBV10-1 and TRBJ2-7; the match to TRBD1 covers 8 bases. The CDR3 loop spans 13 amino acids. Germline V CDR1 and CDR2: WNHNN, SYGVQD (reference sequence). With V trimmed by 9 bases and J by 3 bases, 7 bases remained unmatched. CDR3 residues: CASLRQGHYEQYF. DNA of the CDR3: TGCGCCAGTCTCAGACAGGGGCACTACGAGCAGTACTTC.

This chain connects TRBV7-9 to TRBJ2-1; D unclear. The CDR3 loop spans 15 amino acids. The germline V gene has CDR1 SEHNR and CDR2 FQNEAQ (reference sequence). V was shortened by 2 bases and J by 0 bases, with 8 bases between the two germline ends. The CDR3 sequence is CASSLRGSSYNEQFF. CDR3 coding DNA: TGTGCCAGCAGCTTACGCGGAAGCTCCTACAATGAGCAGTTCTTC.

The V gene is TRBV29-1, the J gene TRBJ2-3, with D possibly TRBD1 on 6 matching bases. Germline CDR1 and CDR2: SQVTM and ANQGSEA. Trimming stripped 6 bases from V and 6 bases from J, with 13 bases between. The CDR3 loop spans 12 amino acids. The CDR3 DNA sequence: TGCAGCGTGAGGGGGAGTGCGGATACGCAGTATTTT. Translation: CSVRGSADTQYF.

Only a few counts were recorded for this clone. The genes are TRBV2 and TRBJ2-6, with D tentatively TRBD1 (6 bases). The CDR3 extends over 16 amino acids. V was trimmed by 6 bases and J by 4 bases, leaving 16 bases between them. Germline assignment: CDR1 SNHLY and CDR2 FYNNEI. The CDR3 region has the DNA TGTGCCAGCAGCGTTGAATCAGGGGCGGGGGCCAACGTCCTGACTTTC. Amino acid sequence: CASSVESGAGANVLTF.